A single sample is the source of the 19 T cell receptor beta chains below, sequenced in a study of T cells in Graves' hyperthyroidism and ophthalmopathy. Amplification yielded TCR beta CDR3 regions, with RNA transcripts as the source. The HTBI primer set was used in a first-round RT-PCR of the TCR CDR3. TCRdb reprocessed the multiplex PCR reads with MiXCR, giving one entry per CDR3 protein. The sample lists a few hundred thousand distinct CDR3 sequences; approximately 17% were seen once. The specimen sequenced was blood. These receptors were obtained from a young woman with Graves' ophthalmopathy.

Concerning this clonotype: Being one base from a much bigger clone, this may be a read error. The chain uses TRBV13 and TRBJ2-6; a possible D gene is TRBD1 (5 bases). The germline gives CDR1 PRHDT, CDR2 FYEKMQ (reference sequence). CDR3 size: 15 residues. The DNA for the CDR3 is TGTGCCAGCAGCACCCGGAGCTCTGGGGCCAACGCCCTGACTTTC. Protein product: CASSTRSSGANALTF.

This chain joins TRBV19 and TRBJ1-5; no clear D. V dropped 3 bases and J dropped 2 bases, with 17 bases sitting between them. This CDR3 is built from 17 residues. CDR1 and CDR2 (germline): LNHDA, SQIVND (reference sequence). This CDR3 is CASSIAHPNPGNQPQHF. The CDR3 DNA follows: TGTGCCAGTAGTATCGCTCATCCCAACCCGGGCAATCAGCCCCAGCATTTT. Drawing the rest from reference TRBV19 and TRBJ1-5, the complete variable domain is DGGITQSPKYLFRKEGQNVTLSCEQNLNHDAMYWYRQDPGQGLRLIYYSQIVNDFQKGDIAEGYSVSREKKESFPLTVTSAQKNPTAFYLCASSIAHPNPGNQPQHFGDGTRLSIL.

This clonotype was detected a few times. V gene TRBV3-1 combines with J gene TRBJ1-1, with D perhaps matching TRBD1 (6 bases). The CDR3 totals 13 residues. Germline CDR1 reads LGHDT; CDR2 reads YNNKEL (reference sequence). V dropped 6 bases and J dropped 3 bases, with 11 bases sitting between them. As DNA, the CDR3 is TGTGCCAGCAGTCGGGGGGGCCACACTGAAGCTTTCTTT. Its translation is CASSRGGHTEAFF.

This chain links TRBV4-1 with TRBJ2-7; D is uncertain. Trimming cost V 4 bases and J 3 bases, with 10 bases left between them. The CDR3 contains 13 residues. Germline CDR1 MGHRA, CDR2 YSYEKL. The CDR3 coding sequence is TGCGCCAGCAGCCCACTTCCTGACTACGAGCAGTACTTC. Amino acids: CASSPLPDYEQYF.

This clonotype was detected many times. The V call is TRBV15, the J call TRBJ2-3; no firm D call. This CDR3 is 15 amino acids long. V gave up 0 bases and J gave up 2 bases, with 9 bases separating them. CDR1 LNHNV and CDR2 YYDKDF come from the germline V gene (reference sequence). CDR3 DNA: TGTGCCACCAGCAGAGATCGAACCCCCACAGATACGCAGTATTTT. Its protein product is CATSRDRTPTDTQYF.

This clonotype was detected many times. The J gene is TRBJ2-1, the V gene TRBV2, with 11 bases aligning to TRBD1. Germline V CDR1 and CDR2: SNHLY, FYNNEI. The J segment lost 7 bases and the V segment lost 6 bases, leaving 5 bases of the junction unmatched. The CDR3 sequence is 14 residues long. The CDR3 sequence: CASSRGQGANEQFF. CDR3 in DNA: TGTGCCAGCAGCCGCGGACAGGGGGCAAATGAGCAGTTCTTC.

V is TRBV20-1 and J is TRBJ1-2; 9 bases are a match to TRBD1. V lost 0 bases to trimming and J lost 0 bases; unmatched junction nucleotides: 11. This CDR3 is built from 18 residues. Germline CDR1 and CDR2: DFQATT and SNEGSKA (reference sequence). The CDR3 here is CSARDLGTGKDPNYGYTF. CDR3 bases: TGCAGTGCTAGAGATCTGGGGACAGGGAAGGATCCTAACTATGGCTACACCTTC.

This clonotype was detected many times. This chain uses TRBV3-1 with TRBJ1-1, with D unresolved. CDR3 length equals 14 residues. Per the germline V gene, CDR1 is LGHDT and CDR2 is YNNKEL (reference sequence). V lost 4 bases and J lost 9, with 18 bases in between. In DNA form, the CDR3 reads TGTGCCAGCAGCCCCGACGGTGAAGGGCTGAAAGCTTTCTTT. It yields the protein CASSPDGEGLKAFF.

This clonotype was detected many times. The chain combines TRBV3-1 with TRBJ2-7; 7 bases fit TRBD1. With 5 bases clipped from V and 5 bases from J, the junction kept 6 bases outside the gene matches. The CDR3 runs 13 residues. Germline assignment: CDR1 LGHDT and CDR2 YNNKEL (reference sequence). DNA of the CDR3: TGTGCCAGCAGCGATCCCGACAGGGACGAGCAGTACTTC. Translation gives CASSDPDRDEQYF.

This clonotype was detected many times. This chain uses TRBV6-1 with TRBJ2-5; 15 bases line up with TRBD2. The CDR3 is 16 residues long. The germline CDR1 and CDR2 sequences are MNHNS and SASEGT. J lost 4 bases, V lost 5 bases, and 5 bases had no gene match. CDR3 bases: TGTGCCAGCAGTCTGGGACTAGCGGGGGGCGGAGAGACCCAGTACTTC. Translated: CASSLGLAGGGETQYF.

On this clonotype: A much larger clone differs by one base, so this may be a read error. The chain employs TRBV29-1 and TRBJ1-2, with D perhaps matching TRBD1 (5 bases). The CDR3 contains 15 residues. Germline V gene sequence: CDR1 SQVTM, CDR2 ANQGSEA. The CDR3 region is CGVEDWIGGNYGYTF. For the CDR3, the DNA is TGCGGCGTTGAAGATTGGATCGGGGGGAACTATGGCTACACCTTC. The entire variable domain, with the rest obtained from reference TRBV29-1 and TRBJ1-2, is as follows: SAVISQKPSRDICQRGTSLTIQCQVDSQVTMMFWYRQQPGQSLTLIATANQGSEATYESGFVIDKFPISRPNLTFSTLTVSNMSPEDSSIYLCGVEDWIGGNYGYTFGSGTRLTVV.

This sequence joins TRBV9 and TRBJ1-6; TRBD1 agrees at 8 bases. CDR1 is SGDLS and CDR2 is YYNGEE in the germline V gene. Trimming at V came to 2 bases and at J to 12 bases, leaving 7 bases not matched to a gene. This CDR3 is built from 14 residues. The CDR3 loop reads CASSVTGALEPLHF. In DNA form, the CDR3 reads TGTGCCAGCAGCGTGACAGGGGCCCTTGAACCCCTCCACTTT.

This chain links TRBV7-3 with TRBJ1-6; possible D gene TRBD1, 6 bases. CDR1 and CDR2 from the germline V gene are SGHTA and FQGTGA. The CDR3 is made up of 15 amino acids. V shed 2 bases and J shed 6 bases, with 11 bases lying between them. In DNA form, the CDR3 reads TGTGCCAGCAGCTTAGAGGGGGAAGGTAATTCACCCCTCCACTTT. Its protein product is CASSLEGEGNSPLHF.

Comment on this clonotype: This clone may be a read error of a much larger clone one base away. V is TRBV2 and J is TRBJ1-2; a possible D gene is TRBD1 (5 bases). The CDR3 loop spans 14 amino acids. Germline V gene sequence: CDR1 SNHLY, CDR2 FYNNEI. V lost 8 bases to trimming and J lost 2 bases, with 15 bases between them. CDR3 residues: CASHRQTSNYGYTF. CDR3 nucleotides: TGTGCCAGCCACAGACAGACCTCGAACTATGGCTACACCTTC.

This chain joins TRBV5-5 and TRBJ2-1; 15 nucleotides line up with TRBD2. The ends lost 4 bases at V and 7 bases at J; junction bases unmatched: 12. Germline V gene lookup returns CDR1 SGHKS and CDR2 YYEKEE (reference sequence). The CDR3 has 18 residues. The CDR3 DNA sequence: TGTGCCAGCAGCCCGGGACTAGCGGGGGGTCTTTTGGGGAATGAGCAGTTCTTC. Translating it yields CASSPGLAGGLLGNEQFF.

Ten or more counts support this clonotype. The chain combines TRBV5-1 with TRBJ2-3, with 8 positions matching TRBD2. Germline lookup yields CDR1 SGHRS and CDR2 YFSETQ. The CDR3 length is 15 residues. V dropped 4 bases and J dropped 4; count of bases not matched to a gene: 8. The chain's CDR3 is CASSPGTRSSDTQYF. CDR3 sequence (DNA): TGCGCCAGCAGCCCCGGGACTAGAAGTTCAGATACGCAGTATTTT.

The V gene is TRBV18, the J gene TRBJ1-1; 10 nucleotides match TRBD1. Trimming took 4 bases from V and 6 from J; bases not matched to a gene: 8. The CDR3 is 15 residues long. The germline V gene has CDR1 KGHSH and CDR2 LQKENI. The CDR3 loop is CASSQGTGETAEAFF. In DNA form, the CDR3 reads TGTGCCAGCTCACAAGGGACAGGGGAGACGGCTGAAGCTTTCTTT.

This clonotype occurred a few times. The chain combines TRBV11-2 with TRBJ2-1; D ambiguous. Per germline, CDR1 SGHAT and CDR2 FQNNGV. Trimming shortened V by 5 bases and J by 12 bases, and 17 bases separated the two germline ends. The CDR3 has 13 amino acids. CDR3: CASSPVGPVAQFF. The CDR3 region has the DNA TGTGCCAGCAGCCCGGTAGGACCCGTAGCGCAGTTCTTC.

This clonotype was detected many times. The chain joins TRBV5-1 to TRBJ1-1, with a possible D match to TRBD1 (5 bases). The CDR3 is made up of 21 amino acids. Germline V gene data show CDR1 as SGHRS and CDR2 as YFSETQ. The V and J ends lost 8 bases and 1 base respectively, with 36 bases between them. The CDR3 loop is CASGQNFIRPGRQNQNTEAFF. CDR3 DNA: TGCGCCAGTGGGCAAAACTTCATCCGACCGGGACGTCAGAACCAGAACACTGAAGCTTTCTTT. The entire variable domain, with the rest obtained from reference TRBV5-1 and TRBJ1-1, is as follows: KAGVTQTPRYLIKTRGQQVTLSCSPISGHRSVSWYQQTPGQGLQFLFEYFSETQRNKGNFPGRFSGRQFSNSRSEMNVSTLELGDSALYLCASGQNFIRPGRQNQNTEAFFGQGTRLTVV.